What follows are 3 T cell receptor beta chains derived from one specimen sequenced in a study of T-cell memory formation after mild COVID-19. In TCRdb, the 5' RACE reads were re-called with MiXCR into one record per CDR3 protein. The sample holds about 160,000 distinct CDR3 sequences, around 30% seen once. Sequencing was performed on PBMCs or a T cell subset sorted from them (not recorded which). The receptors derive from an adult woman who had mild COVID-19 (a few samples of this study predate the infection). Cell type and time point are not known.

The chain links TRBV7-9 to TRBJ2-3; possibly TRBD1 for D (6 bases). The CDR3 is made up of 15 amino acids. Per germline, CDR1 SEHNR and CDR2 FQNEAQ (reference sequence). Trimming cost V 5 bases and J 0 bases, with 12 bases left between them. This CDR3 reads CASSQQGQSTDTQYF. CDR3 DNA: TGTGCCAGCAGCCAACAGGGTCAAAGCACAGATACGCAGTATTTT.

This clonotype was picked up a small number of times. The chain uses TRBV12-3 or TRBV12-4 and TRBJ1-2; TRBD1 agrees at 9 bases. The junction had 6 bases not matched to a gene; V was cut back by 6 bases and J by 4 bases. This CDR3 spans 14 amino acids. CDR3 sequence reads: CASRFQQGAYGYTF. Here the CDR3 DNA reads TGTGCCAGCAGGTTTCAACAGGGGGCCTATGGCTACACCTTC.

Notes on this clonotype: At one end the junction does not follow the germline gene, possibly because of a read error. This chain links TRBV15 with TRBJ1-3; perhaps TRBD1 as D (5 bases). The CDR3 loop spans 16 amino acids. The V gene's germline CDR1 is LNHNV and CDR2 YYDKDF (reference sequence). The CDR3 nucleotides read TGTGCCACCAGCAGAGCCGGGGACCCATCTGGAAACGCCATATATTTT. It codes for CATSRAGDPSGNAIYF.